A selection of T cell receptor beta chains follows, all from one sample in a study of cytotoxic CD8 clonotypes in ibrutinib-treated CLL. Using immunoSEQ multiplex PCR, the repertoire was profiled, and TCRdb retains in-frame clones only, with some absent. The sample carries approximately 350,000 clones, 67% recorded once. Specimen: PBMCs, collected after 36 months of ibrutinib treatment. Receptors were obtained from a human donor with chronic lymphocytic leukemia. CDR3s include the opening cysteine and the closing phenylalanine or tryptophan. Fields, in order: CDR3 protein, CDR3 DNA, V gene, J gene, D gene, clone size. A D gene is named only where the DNA matches it firmly. Clone size is given for some rows only: seen once, a few or many times, or a class if the clone is expanded.

CDR3: CAISATSGTISYEQYF
DNA: TGTGCCATCAGTGCGACTAGCGGGACCATCTCCTACGAGCAGTACTTC
V: TRBV10-3
J: TRBJ2-7
D: TRBD2
size: .

CDR3: CASSRGLNTEAFF
DNA: TGTGCCAGCAGTCGAGGGCTTAACACTGAAGCTTTCTTT
V: TRBV25-1
J: TRBJ1-1
D: .
size: .

CDR3: CASSQGTLYGYTF
DNA: TGCGCCAGCAGCCAAGGGACCCTTTATGGCTACACCTTC
V: TRBV4-1
J: TRBJ1-2
D: .
size: .

CDR3: CSVGGGASYGYTF
DNA: TGCAGCGTTGGAGGTGGGGCAAGCTATGGCTACACCTTC
V: TRBV29-1
J: TRBJ1-2
D: .
size: .

CDR3: CASSVGGQGIYGYTF
DNA: TGTGCCAGCAGCGTAGGTGGGCAGGGTATCTATGGCTACACCTTC
V: TRBV9
J: TRBJ1-2
D: .
size: few

CDR3: CASSEQGQPQHF
DNA: TGTGCCAGCAGTGAACAGGGTCAGCCCCAGCATTTT
V: TRBV5-5
J: TRBJ1-5
D: .
size: .

CDR3: CATMISGKTYNEQFF
DNA: TGTGCCACCATGATTAGCGGGAAAACCTACAATGAGCAGTTCTTC
V: TRBV2
J: TRBJ2-1
D: TRBD2
size: .

CDR3: CAISERNSNTIYF
DNA: TGTGCCATCAGTGAGCGGAACTCGAACACCATATATTTT
V: TRBV10-3
J: TRBJ1-3
D: .
size: .

CDR3: CASSPAAYYGYTF
DNA: TGTGCCAGTAGCCCCGCCGCCTACTATGGCTACACCTTC
V: TRBV19
J: TRBJ1-2
D: .
size: .

CDR3: CASSLRMRSVDEQYF
DNA: TGTGCCAGCAGCCTCCGAATGAGGTCGGTCGACGAGCAGTACTTC
V: TRBV7-8
J: TRBJ2-7
D: .
size: .

CDR3: CASSERSGNTIYF
DNA: TGTGCCAGCAGTGAGAGGTCTGGAAACACCATATATTTT
V: TRBV2
J: TRBJ1-3
D: .
size: .

CDR3: CASSLAGTGDYEQYF
DNA: TGTGCCAGCAGCTTGGCCGGGACAGGGGACTACGAGCAGTACTTC
V: TRBV5-6
J: TRBJ2-7
D: TRBD1
size: .

CDR3: CASSQSRATGELFF
DNA: TGTGCCAGCAGCCAATCCCGGGCCACCGGGGAGCTGTTTTTT
V: TRBV28
J: TRBJ2-2
D: .
size: .

CDR3: CASSRPGGNYGYTF
DNA: TGCGCCAGCAGCCGTCCAGGGGGAAACTATGGCTACACCTTC
V: TRBV4-1
J: TRBJ1-2
D: TRBD1
size: .

CDR3: CASSSGRINEKLFF
DNA: TGCGCCAGCAGCTCCGGACGGATTAATGAAAAACTGTTTTTT
V: TRBV5-1
J: TRBJ1-4
D: .
size: .

CDR3: CASSLANSPNTEAFF
DNA: TGTGCCAGCAGCTTAGCGAACAGCCCGAACACTGAAGCTTTCTTT
V: TRBV7-9
J: TRBJ1-1
D: .
size: .

CDR3: CASSPPVRAHGYTF
DNA: TGTGCCAGCTCACCACCGGTTAGGGCCCATGGCTACACCTTC
V: TRBV18
J: TRBJ1-2
D: .
size: .

CDR3: CASGETGEGRMSSYNSPLHF
DNA: TGTGCCAGCGGGGAGACAGGGGAGGGACGTATGAGCTCCTATAATTCACCCCTCCACTTT
V: TRBV2
J: TRBJ1-6
D: TRBD1
size: .

CDR3: CSVPAGVGEKLFF
DNA: TGCAGCGTTCCGGCAGGGGTCGGTGAAAAACTGTTTTTT
V: TRBV29-1
J: TRBJ1-4
D: .
size: .

CDR3: CASSQTGASYEQYF
DNA: TGTGCCAGCAGTCAGACAGGGGCCTCCTACGAGCAGTACTTC
V: TRBV6-4
J: TRBJ2-7
D: TRBD1
size: .

CDR3: CASSLGPYGYTF
DNA: TGTGCCAGCAGCTTGGGACCCTATGGCTACACCTTC
V: TRBV7-9
J: TRBJ1-2
D: .
size: .

CDR3: CASRGPGRAPDTQYF
DNA: TGTGCCAGCAGAGGGCCCGGGAGGGCACCAGATACGCAGTATTTT
V: TRBV2
J: TRBJ2-3
D: TRBD2
size: .

CDR3: CASSEALRDGYTF
DNA: TGTGCCAGCAGTGAAGCGCTTCGGGATGGCTACACCTTC
V: TRBV2
J: TRBJ1-2
D: .
size: few

CDR3: CASGRTGARTEAFF
DNA: TGTGCCAGCGGGAGGACAGGGGCAAGAACTGAAGCTTTCTTT
V: TRBV27
J: TRBJ1-1
D: TRBD1
size: .

CDR3: CASSQEAGTDYGYTF
DNA: TGCGCCAGCAGCCAAGAAGCAGGGACCGACTATGGCTACACCTTC
V: TRBV4-3
J: TRBJ1-2
D: .
size: .

CDR3: CASSASAGYGYTF
DNA: TGTGCCAGCAGTGCCTCGGCAGGGTATGGCTACACCTTC
V: TRBV6-5
J: TRBJ1-2
D: .
size: few

CDR3: CASSLNVSPDTQYF
DNA: TGTGCCAGCAGCTTAAATGTGAGCCCAGATACGCAGTATTTT
V: TRBV7-3
J: TRBJ2-3
D: .
size: few

CDR3: CAISVMTSGRPDNEQFF
DNA: TGTGCCATCAGCGTCATGACTAGCGGGAGGCCTGACAATGAGCAGTTCTTC
V: TRBV10-3
J: TRBJ2-1
D: TRBD2
size: .

CDR3: CASSLGGTRRHEDNEQFF
DNA: TGCGCCAGCAGCTTGGGGGGTACTAGGCGGCACGAAGACAATGAGCAGTTCTTC
V: TRBV5-1
J: TRBJ2-1
D: .
size: .

CDR3: CASSQALAGVGGELFF
DNA: TGCGCCAGCAGCCAAGCCCTAGCGGGAGTAGGCGGGGAGCTGTTTTTT
V: TRBV4-3
J: TRBJ2-2
D: TRBD2
size: .

CDR3: CASSSVGAMGHEQFF
DNA: TGTGCCAGCAGCTCAGTAGGGGCGATGGGTCATGAGCAGTTCTTC
V: TRBV7-9
J: TRBJ2-1
D: .
size: .

CDR3: CASSRIAGDHNEQFF
DNA: TGTGCCAGCAGCAGGATAGCGGGGGACCACAATGAGCAGTTCTTC
V: TRBV6-6
J: TRBJ2-1
D: TRBD2
size: few

CDR3: CASSQGEGREQFF
DNA: TGCGCCAGCAGCCAAGGGGAGGGGAGGGAGCAGTTCTTC
V: TRBV4-1
J: TRBJ2-1
D: TRBD2
size: .

CDR3: CASSGGRTGELFF
DNA: TGTGCCAGCAGTGGTGGCAGAACCGGGGAGCTGTTTTTT
V: TRBV2
J: TRBJ2-2
D: .
size: .

CDR3: CATSRDLSSSGNTIYF
DNA: TGTGCCACCAGCAGAGATCTTAGTAGCTCTGGAAACACCATATATTTT
V: TRBV15
J: TRBJ1-3
D: .
size: .

CDR3: CATGRGLANNEQFF
DNA: TGTGCTACCGGCAGGGGACTAGCTAACAATGAGCAGTTCTTC
V: TRBV12-5
J: TRBJ2-1
D: TRBD2
size: .

CDR3: CASSQGQGSNQPQHF
DNA: TGTGCCAGCAGCCAAGGCCAGGGCAGCAATCAGCCCCAGCATTTT
V: TRBV4-2
J: TRBJ1-5
D: .
size: .

CDR3: CASRARMSSGANVLTF
DNA: TGTGCCAGCAGGGCCCGGATGAGCTCTGGGGCCAACGTCCTGACTTTC
V: TRBV21-1
J: TRBJ2-6
D: .
size: .

CDR3: CASSVEGRPGNTIYF
DNA: TGTGCCAGCAGCGTAGAGGGCAGGCCTGGAAACACCATATATTTT
V: TRBV9
J: TRBJ1-3
D: .
size: .

CDR3: CASSPIIAPNEKLFF
DNA: TGTGCCAGCAGCCCGATTATAGCCCCTAATGAAAAACTGTTTTTT
V: TRBV7-9
J: TRBJ1-4
D: .
size: .

CDR3: CASSSVGTYEQYF
DNA: TGCGCCAGCAGCTCAGTAGGAACCTACGAGCAGTACTTC
V: TRBV5-1
J: TRBJ2-7
D: .
size: .

CDR3: CASSLKGGIYTF
DNA: TGTGCCAGCAGCTTAAAAGGGGGGATATACACCTTC
V: TRBV7-2
J: TRBJ1-2
D: .
size: .

CDR3: CASSELVSGRGNEQFF
DNA: TGTGCCAGCAGTGAATTGGTTAGCGGGAGAGGCAATGAGCAGTTCTTC
V: TRBV25-1
J: TRBJ2-1
D: TRBD2
size: .

CDR3: CASSRGGWEAFF
DNA: TGTGCCAGCAGTCGCGGGGGGTGGGAAGCTTTCTTT
V: TRBV2
J: TRBJ1-1
D: .
size: .

CDR3: CATSRGRQGSEKLFF
DNA: TGTGCCACCAGCAGGGGGCGGCAGGGGAGTGAAAAACTGTTTTTT
V: TRBV15
J: TRBJ1-4
D: .
size: .

CDR3: CASSFLREQYF
DNA: TGCGCCAGCAGCTTCTTGAGGGAGCAGTACTTC
V: TRBV5-1
J: TRBJ2-7
D: .
size: .

CDR3: CASKDPQPADTQYF
DNA: TGTGCCAGCAAAGACCCCCAACCGGCAGATACGCAGTATTTT
V: TRBV6-6
J: TRBJ2-3
D: .
size: .

CDR3: CSVPTGISYNEQFF
DNA: TGCAGCGTTCCAACAGGGATCTCCTACAATGAGCAGTTCTTC
V: TRBV29-1
J: TRBJ2-1
D: .
size: .

CDR3: CASRRTGLYEQYF
DNA: TGTGCCAGCAGGCGGACAGGGCTCTACGAGCAGTACTTC
V: TRBV5-5
J: TRBJ2-7
D: TRBD1
size: .

CDR3: CASSPRQGANGELFF
DNA: TGTGCCAGCAGCCCTCGACAGGGGGCGAACGGGGAGCTGTTTTTT
V: TRBV7-6
J: TRBJ2-2
D: TRBD1
size: .

CDR3: CASGGARTTNTGELFF
DNA: TGTGCCAGCGGGGGGGCCCGGACTACGAACACCGGGGAGCTGTTTTTT
V: TRBV28
J: TRBJ2-2
D: .
size: .